This TCR beta chain stems from a study of blood T cell repertoires in COVID-19. Study summary: PBMCs, B-cell-depleted T cells, or T cells provided the cDNA or gDNA that made up the material.

V lost 5 bases to trimming and J lost 5 bases, with 10 bases between them. The CDR3 spans 13 residues. Germline V gene sequence: CDR1 MNHNY, CDR2 SVGAGI (reference sequence). Study processing details: Amplification of reference gene primers was used by the study to estimate nucleated cell counts. Clones were sequenced by immunoSEQ multiplex PCR, and TCRdb holds only the in-frame ones, with some missing. V and J calls and clone size are those listed in that table; D and trimming were worked out from the DNA. The data hold over 50,000 clones, with about 90% observed a single time. The chain links TRBV6-6 to TRBJ1-3; D is uncertain. Specimen: peripheral blood. This sequence was found in a man aged 55 to 70 with acute or convalescent COVID-19. CDR3 nucleotide sequence: TGTGCCAGCAGTCCCATGTGGCGAAACACCATATATTTT. Protein product: CASSPMWRNTIYF.